The subject of this entry is one T cell receptor (beta chain). The data originate from a study of PD-L1 blockade in urothelial cancer. As for the study in general: Men with urothelial cancer arising in the bladder made up about 85% of the roughly 29 patients. Samples came from 3 weeks, at the second dose, and 6 weeks into treatment. Blood-derived samples held a median approximately 150,000 T cells.

As to time point: pretreatment peripheral blood. Germline CDR1 reads SGHVS; CDR2 reads FQNEAQ. The CDR3 runs to 15 residues. Germline trimming cut 2 bases from V and 0 bases from J; bases unmatched to any gene: 4. Clones were sequenced by immunoSEQ multiplex PCR, and TCRdb holds only the in-frame ones, with some missing. The sample shows some 57,000 clones, more than 75% of them seen only once. The sequenced sample was PBMCs, obtained around atezolizumab (anti-PD-L1) treatment. The TCR was taken from a middle-aged man with urothelial cancer. The chain has TRBV7-8 and TRBJ2-7; 7 nucleotides line up with TRBD1. CDR3 amino acids: CASSLRWDSSYEQYF. As DNA, the CDR3 is TGTGCCAGCAGCTTAAGGTGGGACAGCTCCTACGAGCAGTACTTC.